The 29 T cell receptor beta chains listed next were all sequenced from one sample in a study of cytomegalovirus exposure and HLA in healthy donors. Primers: 60 Vbeta forward and 13 Jbeta reverse. Data came from immunoSEQ multiplex PCR; TCRdb stores just in-frame clones and leaves some out. The sample table sets out 130,000 to 150,000 clones. Specimen: PBMCs. These receptors were collected from a male donor in good health and CMV-seronegative.

This chain joins TRBV30 and TRBJ1-4; D possibly corresponds to TRBD1 (5 bases). CDR3 size: 13 residues. Trimming shortened V by 5 bases and J by 8 bases, and 15 bases separated the two germline ends. Germline CDR1 is GTSNPN and CDR2 is SVGIG (reference sequence). The CDR3 sequence is CAWGDSLGEKLFF. CDR3 DNA sequence: TGTGCCTGGGGGGACTCATTGGGAGAAAAACTGTTTTTT.

V gene TRBV30 combines with J gene TRBJ2-3, with D possibly TRBD2 on 5 matching bases. Trimming took 3 bases from V and 1 from J, leaving 5 bases between them. Germline CDR1 reads GTSNPN; CDR2 reads SVGIG (reference sequence). This CDR3 has 12 amino acids. CDR3 protein: CAWSGGTDTQYF. The CDR3 DNA is TGTGCCTGGAGCGGGGGCACAGATACGCAGTATTTT.

This chain joins TRBV11-2 and TRBJ2-7; tentatively, D is TRBD1 (6 bases). Germline CDR1 is SGHAT and CDR2 is FQNNGV. V was clipped by 5 bases and J by 2 bases, with 16 bases between them. The CDR3 sequence is 15 residues long. In nucleotides, the CDR3 is TGTGCCAGCAGCCGCGAGGGGGAGCCGACCTACGAGCAGTACTTC. Its protein product is CASSREGEPTYEQYF.

This chain links TRBV11-2 with TRBJ1-2; weak D call: TRBD1 (6 bases). The V gene lost 5 bases and the J gene lost 8 bases, with 15 bases spanning the gap. The CDR3 is 13 residues long. Germline V gene sequence: CDR1 SGHAT, CDR2 FQNNGV. The DNA of the CDR3 is TGTGCCAGCAGCCCCCCCGGGGGGCGAGGCTACACCTTC. Its translation: CASSPPGGRGYTF.

The chain links TRBV7-9 to TRBJ1-1; 7 positions agree with TRBD1. In germline, CDR1 is SEHNR, CDR2 FQNEAQ (reference sequence). V shed 5 bases, J shed 5 bases, and the junction held 11 bases outside the gene matches. The CDR3 is 15 amino acids. CDR3 coding DNA: TGTGCCAGCAGCGGCTGGGCAGGGGGTGGAACTGAAGCTTTCTTT. Translating it yields CASSGWAGGGTEAFF.

V and J are TRBV6-5 and TRBJ2-7, with TRBD2 matching 9 bases. V trimming: 1 base; J trimming: 7 bases; junction bases outside the gene matches: 11. Germline CDR1 is MNHEY and CDR2 is SVGAGI. This CDR3 region has 16 residues. The CDR3 loop reads CASSYFAGGVTGEQYF. CDR3 nucleotide sequence: TGTGCCAGCAGTTACTTCGCGGGGGGGGTTACCGGAGAGCAGTACTTC.

V gene TRBV25-1 combines with J gene TRBJ2-3; 9 nucleotides line up with TRBD2. V lost 1 base and J lost 4; bases outside the gene matches: 3. This CDR3 is 15 amino acids long. Germline V lookup: CDR1 MGHDK, CDR2 SYGVNS. The DNA of the CDR3 is TGTGCCAGCAGTGAATCTAGCGGGGCGGCAGATACGCAGTATTTT. Its protein product is CASSESSGAADTQYF.

The V and J genes are TRBV19 and TRBJ2-3, with 8 bases that match TRBD1. The ends lost 4 bases at V and 6 bases at J; junction bases unmatched: 6. The CDR3 is 14 amino acids. The germline gives CDR1 LNHDA, CDR2 SQIVND (reference sequence). CDR3 in amino acids: CASSTDRARDTQYF. CDR3 coding DNA: TGTGCCAGTAGTACGGACAGGGCAAGGGATACGCAGTATTTT.

The chain links TRBV4-2 to TRBJ2-7; 10 bases are shared with TRBD1. The CDR3 totals 16 residues. V shed 3 bases, J shed 1 base, and the junction held 6 bases outside the gene matches. Germline loops: CDR1 LGHNA, CDR2 YNFKEQ. The CDR3 DNA sequence: TGTGCCAGCAGCCAGACAGGACAGGGGGGGTCCTACGAGCAGTACTTC. Amino acids: CASSQTGQGGSYEQYF.

The CDR3 nucleotides read TGTGCCAGCCTCTTGGGACAGGGGCCCGGGGAGCTGTTTTTT. It is translated as CASLLGQGPGELFF. The rearrangement joins TRBV9 to TRBJ2-2; 10 bases align to TRBD1. V lost 7 bases and J lost 6; bases outside the gene matches: 6. Germline V gene data show CDR1 as SGDLS and CDR2 as YYNGEE. CDR3 size: 14 residues.

Worth noting for this clone: Other nucleotide sequences from this sample produce the same CDR3. The chain uses TRBV29-1 and TRBJ2-2; 9 bases fit TRBD2. The J segment lost 5 bases and the V segment lost 7 bases, leaving 8 bases of the junction unmatched. Germline loops: CDR1 SQVTM, CDR2 ANQGSEA. The CDR3 totals 14 residues. CDR3 amino acids: CSALAGGGTGELFF. CDR3 bases: TGCAGCGCTCTGGCGGGAGGGGGAACCGGGGAGCTGTTTTTT.

The J gene is TRBJ1-1, the V gene TRBV15; D not certain. The germline CDR1 and CDR2 sequences are LNHNV and YYDKDF (reference sequence). This CDR3 is built from 15 residues. With 3 bases removed from V and 1 base from J, the gap between germline ends came to 12 bases. CDR3 DNA: TGTGCCACCAGCAGCAGACGAGGGAGGAACACTGAAGCTTTCTTT. Protein product: CATSSRRGRNTEAFF.

The V gene is TRBV15, the J gene TRBJ2-5, with a weak D call TRBD2 (5 bases). Germline CDR1 is LNHNV and CDR2 is YYDKDF (reference sequence). V was pared by 5 bases and J by 4 bases, with 17 bases between. The CDR3 has 15 amino acids. The CDR3 spells CATSSRASGGETQYF. Written as DNA, the CDR3 is TGTGCCACCAGCTCCCGGGCGTCAGGAGGAGAGACCCAGTACTTC.

The rearrangement links TRBV6-5 to TRBJ2-5; D perhaps matches TRBD2 (6 bases). The CDR3 totals 12 residues. CDR1 and CDR2 (germline): MNHEY, SVGAGI. With 8 bases removed from V and 6 bases from J, the gap between germline ends came to 13 bases. CDR3 region: CASWGDGKTQYF. For the CDR3, the DNA is TGTGCCAGCTGGGGGGACGGGAAGACCCAGTACTTC.

V is TRBV7-2 and J is TRBJ2-1; D is unclear. Trimming removed 0 bases from V and 0 bases from J, with 6 bases in between. This CDR3 has 15 amino acids. CDR1 is SGHTA and CDR2 is FQGNSA in the germline V gene. DNA of the CDR3: TGTGCCAGCAGCTTAGCTCCGAGCTCCTACAATGAGCAGTTCTTC. Protein product: CASSLAPSSYNEQFF.

The rearrangement uses TRBV11-1 and TRBJ1-6; D is unclear. Between the trimmed V and J ends, which lost 5 bases and 10 bases, there was a span of 18 bases. CDR3 length: 15 residues. Germline values: CDR1 SGHAT, CDR2 FQDESV (reference sequence). The CDR3 here is CASSSRLAAGSPLHF. The DNA of the CDR3 is TGTGCCAGCAGCAGCCGCCTCGCCGCGGGATCACCCCTCCACTTT.

V is TRBV6-5 and J is TRBJ2-3; possibly TRBD1 for D (6 bases). V was pared by 6 bases and J by 2 bases, with 15 bases between. The germline CDR1 and CDR2 sequences are MNHEY and SVGAGI. The CDR3 length is 15 residues. The CDR3 loop is CASSLQGSLTDTQYF. CDR3 DNA: TGTGCCAGCAGCCTACAGGGCTCCCTCACAGATACGCAGTATTTT.

The chain couples TRBV5-1 to TRBJ2-5; TRBD2 aligns across 10 bases. The CDR3 has 15 amino acids. The trim removed 5 bases at V and 3 bases at J, leaving 7 bases unmatched. Germline V gene lookup returns CDR1 SGHRS and CDR2 YFSETQ. In nucleotides, the CDR3 is TGCGCCAGCAGTGTGCTAGCGGGGGCAGAAGAGACCCAGTACTTC. It yields the protein CASSVLAGAEETQYF.

The J gene is TRBJ1-2, the V gene TRBV6-5, with TRBD1 matching over 7 bases. The V gene end was trimmed by 2 bases and the J gene end by 7 bases; junction bases not matched to a gene: 7. Per germline, CDR1 MNHEY and CDR2 SVGAGI. The CDR3 runs 14 residues. The CDR3 DNA reads as TGTGCCAGCAGTTACGGAGGGGGCGCCGGTGGCTACACCTTC. This encodes CASSYGGGAGGYTF.

The genes are TRBV18 and TRBJ2-4, with D perhaps TRBD1 or TRBD2 (5 bases each). The CDR3 runs to 19 residues. CDR1 KGHSH and CDR2 LQKENI come from the germline V gene. Trimming pared 9 bases from V and 0 bases from J, leaving 27 bases between. The CDR3 DNA reads TGTGCCAGTTCAGGGCTAGCTCCATCGATACTACTAGCCAAAAACATTCAGTACTTC. It codes for CASSGLAPSILLAKNIQYF.

The chain combines TRBV10-3 with TRBJ2-6, with D tentatively TRBD2 (6 bases). CDR1 is ENHRY and CDR2 is SYGVKD in the germline V gene. The ends were cut back, 8 bases at V and 2 bases at J, with 7 bases in the middle. This CDR3 contains 13 residues. The chain's CDR3 is CAIGGAGANVLTF. CDR3 DNA sequence: TGTGCCATCGGAGGGGCTGGGGCCAACGTCCTGACTTTC.

The J gene is TRBJ2-1, the V gene TRBV29-1, with 8 positions matching TRBD2. From germline, CDR1 is SQVTM and CDR2 ANQGSEA. V dropped 0 bases and J dropped 3; count of bases not matched to a gene: 7. The CDR3 sequence is 16 residues long. The CDR3 is CSVEDPTGGDYNEQFF. The DNA of the CDR3 is TGCAGCGTTGAAGATCCAACGGGAGGGGACTACAATGAGCAGTTCTTC.

The chain is built from TRBV7-9 and TRBJ1-2, with D possibly matching TRBD1 (6 bases). Trimming removed 1 base from V and 4 bases from J, with 7 bases in between. The CDR3 runs to 13 residues. Germline V gene sequence: CDR1 SEHNR, CDR2 FQNEAQ (reference sequence). CDR3 coding DNA: TGTGCCAGCAGCTTAGGGACAGTCTATGGCTACACCTTC. As protein: CASSLGTVYGYTF.

V is TRBV14 and J is TRBJ2-3; 10 bases fit TRBD1. Germline lookup yields CDR1 SGHDN and CDR2 FVKESK. CDR3 length equals 17 residues. Unmatched junction bases numbered 10, after V lost 4 bases and J lost 3 bases. The CDR3 nucleotides read TGTGCCAGCAGCCCCCACTTGGGGACAGGGGTGACAGATACGCAGTATTTT. Translation gives CASSPHLGTGVTDTQYF.

This chain joins TRBV19 and TRBJ2-2, with 9 bases lining up with TRBD1. Germline assignment: CDR1 LNHDA and CDR2 SQIVND (reference sequence). Trimming removed 6 bases from V and 10 bases from J; junction bases left unmatched: 12. The CDR3 is made up of 15 amino acids. The CDR3 sequence is CASSTGTGRSSELFF. The CDR3 nucleotides read TGTGCCAGTAGCACCGGGACAGGGCGGTCCTCGGAGCTGTTTTTT.

This sequence joins TRBV11-2 and TRBJ2-1; TRBD2 aligns across 7 bases. The germline V gene encodes CDR1 SGHAT and CDR2 FQNNGV. V lost 6 bases to trimming and J lost 9 bases; unmatched junction nucleotides: 8. The CDR3 extends over 13 amino acids. CDR3 nucleotide sequence: TGTGCCAGCAGTGGGGCCGGGGGGAGTGAGCAGTTCTTC. Translating it yields CASSGAGGSEQFF.

CDR3: CASSYERGAYQETQYF. The CDR3 region has the DNA TGCGCCAGCAGCTACGAGCGGGGGGCTTACCAAGAGACCCAGTACTTC. The rearrangement uses TRBV5-1 and TRBJ2-5; 9 bases map to TRBD2. Germline CDR1 reads SGHRS; CDR2 reads YFSETQ. CDR3 length: 16 residues. V lost 3 bases and J lost 0; bases outside the gene matches: 6.

The CDR3 nucleotides are TGCAGCGCCCGGACAGGGATTGAAAAACTGTTTTTT. This sequence encodes CSARTGIEKLFF. The rearrangement links TRBV29-1 to TRBJ1-4; TRBD1 matches 8 bases. Germline-derived CDR1 and CDR2 are SQVTM and ANQGSEA. V gave up 7 bases and J gave up 7 bases; unmatched junction bases: 5. The CDR3 has 12 residues.

For this clone: At one end the junction does not follow the germline gene, possibly because of a read error. The chain links TRBV6-1 to TRBJ2-7, with 9 bases lining up with TRBD2. The CDR3 spans 14 residues. Germline CDR1 is MNHNS and CDR2 is SASEGT. Here the CDR3 reads CASTGLANSYERYF. The CDR3 DNA reads as TGTGCCAGCACCGGACTAGCGAACTCCTACGAGCGGTACTTC.